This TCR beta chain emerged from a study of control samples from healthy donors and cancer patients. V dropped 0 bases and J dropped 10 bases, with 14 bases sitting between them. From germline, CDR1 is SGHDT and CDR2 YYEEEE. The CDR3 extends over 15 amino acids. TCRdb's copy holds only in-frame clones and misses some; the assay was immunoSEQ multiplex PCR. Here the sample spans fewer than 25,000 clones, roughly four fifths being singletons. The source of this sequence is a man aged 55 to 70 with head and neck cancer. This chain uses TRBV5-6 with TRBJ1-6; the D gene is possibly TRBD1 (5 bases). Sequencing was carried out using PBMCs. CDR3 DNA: TGTGCCAGCAGCTTGGGACAGATCGATCGCTCACCCCTCCACTTT. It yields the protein CASSLGQIDRSPLHF. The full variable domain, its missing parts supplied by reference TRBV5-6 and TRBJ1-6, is DAGVTQSPTHLIKTRGQQVTLRCSPKSGHDTVSWYQQALGQGPQFIFQYYEEEERQRGNFPDRFSGHQFPNYSSELNVNALLLGDSALYLCASSLGQIDRSPLHFGNGTRLTVT.